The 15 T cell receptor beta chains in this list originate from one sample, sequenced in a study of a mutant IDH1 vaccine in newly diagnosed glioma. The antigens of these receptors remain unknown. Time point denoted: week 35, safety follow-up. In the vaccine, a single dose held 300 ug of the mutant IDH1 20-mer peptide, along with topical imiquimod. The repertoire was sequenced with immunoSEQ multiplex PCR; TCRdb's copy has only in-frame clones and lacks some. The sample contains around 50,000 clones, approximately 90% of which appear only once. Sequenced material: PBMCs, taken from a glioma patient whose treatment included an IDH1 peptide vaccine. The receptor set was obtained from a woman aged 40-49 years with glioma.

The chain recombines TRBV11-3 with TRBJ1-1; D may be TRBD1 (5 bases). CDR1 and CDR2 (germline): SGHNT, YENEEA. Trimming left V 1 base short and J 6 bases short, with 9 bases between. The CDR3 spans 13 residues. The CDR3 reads CASSLGSGPEAFF. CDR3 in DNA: TGTGCCAGCAGCTTAGGGTCGGGACCTGAAGCTTTCTTT.

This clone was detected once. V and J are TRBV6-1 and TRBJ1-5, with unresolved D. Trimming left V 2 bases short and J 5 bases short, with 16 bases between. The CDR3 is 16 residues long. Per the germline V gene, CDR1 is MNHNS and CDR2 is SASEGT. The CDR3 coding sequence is TGTGCCAGCAGTGAACCGGGGTTTCTAAGTGATCAGCCCCAGCATTTT. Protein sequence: CASSEPGFLSDQPQHF.

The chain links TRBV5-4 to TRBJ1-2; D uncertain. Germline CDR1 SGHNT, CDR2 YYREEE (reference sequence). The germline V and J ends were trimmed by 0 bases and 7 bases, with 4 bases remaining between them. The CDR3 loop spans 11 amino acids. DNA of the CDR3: TGTGCCAGCAGCTTGGGATCTGGCTACACCTTC. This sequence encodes CASSLGSGYTF.

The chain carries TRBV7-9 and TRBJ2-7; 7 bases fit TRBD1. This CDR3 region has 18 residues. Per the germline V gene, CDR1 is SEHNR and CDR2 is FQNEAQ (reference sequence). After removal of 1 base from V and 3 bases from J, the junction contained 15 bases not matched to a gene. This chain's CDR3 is CASSLVRGRVPNNYEQYF. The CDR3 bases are TGTGCCAGCAGCTTAGTAAGGGGGCGCGTCCCTAACAACTACGAGCAGTACTTC.

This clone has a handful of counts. The CDR3 loop reads CASSPILTGSGELFF. Here the CDR3 DNA reads TGTGCCAGCAGCCCGATACTTACAGGGTCCGGGGAGCTGTTTTTT. This chain connects TRBV13 to TRBJ2-2, with a tentative D call TRBD1 (6 bases). The CDR3 has 15 amino acids. CDR1 is PRHDT and CDR2 is FYEKMQ in the germline V gene (reference sequence). The V gene lost 5 bases and the J gene lost 6 bases, with 16 bases spanning the gap. The full variable domain, in which reference TRBV13 and TRBJ2-2 provide the parts outside the CDR3, is AAGVIQSPRHLIKEKRETATLKCYPIPRHDTVYWYQQGPGQDPQFLISFYEKMQSDKGSIPDRFSAQQFSDYHSELNMSSLELGDSALYFCASSPILTGSGELFFGEGSRLTVL.

The CDR3 region has the DNA TGCGCCAGCAAACAGGAGGACTATGGCTACACCTTC. Its translation is CASKQEDYGYTF. This chain uses TRBV10-2 with TRBJ1-2; weak D call: TRBD1 (5 bases). The CDR3 has 12 amino acids. Trimming cost V 7 bases and J 3 bases, with 9 bases left between them. Germline V gene data show CDR1 as WSHSY and CDR2 as SAAADI.

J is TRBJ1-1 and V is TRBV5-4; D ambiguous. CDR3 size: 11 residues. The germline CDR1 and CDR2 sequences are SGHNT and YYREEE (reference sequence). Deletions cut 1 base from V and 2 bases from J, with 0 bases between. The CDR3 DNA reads TGTGCCAGCAGCTTGAACACTGAAGCTTTCTTT. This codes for CASSLNTEAFF.

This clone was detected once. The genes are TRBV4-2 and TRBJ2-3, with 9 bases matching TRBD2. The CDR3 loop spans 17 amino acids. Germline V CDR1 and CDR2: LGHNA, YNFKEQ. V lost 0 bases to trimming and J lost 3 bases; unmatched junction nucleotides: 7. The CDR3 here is CASSQESGGGATDTQYF. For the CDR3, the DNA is TGTGCCAGCAGCCAAGAGTCGGGCGGGGGGGCGACAGATACGCAGTATTTT.

The CDR3 reads CASSQDRTPSGANVLTF. The DNA for the CDR3 is TGCGCCAGCAGCCAGGACAGGACCCCCTCTGGGGCCAACGTCCTGACTTTC. This chain uses TRBV5-1 with TRBJ2-6, with TRBD1 matching 7 bases. This CDR3 is built from 17 residues. Trimming removed 4 bases from V and 0 bases from J; junction bases left unmatched: 7. Germline assignment: CDR1 SGHRS and CDR2 YFSETQ.

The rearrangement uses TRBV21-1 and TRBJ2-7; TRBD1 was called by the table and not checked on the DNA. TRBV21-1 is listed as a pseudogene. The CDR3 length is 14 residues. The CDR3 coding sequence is TGTGCCAGCAGCAAAGAGGGACACCCATACGAGCAGTACTTC. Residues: CASSKEGHPYEQYF.

The CDR3 protein is CASSLVGLAGEYHEQYF. The CDR3 DNA is TGCGCCAGCAGCTTGGTGGGACTAGCGGGAGAGTACCACGAGCAGTACTTC. V gene TRBV5-1 combines with J gene TRBJ2-7; 14 bases line up with TRBD2. The CDR3 has 17 residues. J lost 5 bases, V lost 0 bases, and 7 bases had no gene match. Germline CDR1 and CDR2: SGHRS and YFSETQ. The full variable domain, completed using reference TRBV5-1 and TRBJ2-7, is KAGVTQTPRYLIKTRGQQVTLSCSPISGHRSVSWYQQTPGQGLQFLFEYFSETQRNKGNFPGRFSGRQFSNSRSEMNVSTLELGDSALYLCASSLVGLAGEYHEQYFGPGTRLTVT.

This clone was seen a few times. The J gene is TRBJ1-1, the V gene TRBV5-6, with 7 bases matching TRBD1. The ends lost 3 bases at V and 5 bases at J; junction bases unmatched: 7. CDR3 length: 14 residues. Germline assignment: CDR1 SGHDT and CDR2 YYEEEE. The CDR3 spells CASSSSGGATEAFF. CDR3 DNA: TGTGCCAGCAGCTCATCAGGGGGTGCTACTGAAGCTTTCTTT.

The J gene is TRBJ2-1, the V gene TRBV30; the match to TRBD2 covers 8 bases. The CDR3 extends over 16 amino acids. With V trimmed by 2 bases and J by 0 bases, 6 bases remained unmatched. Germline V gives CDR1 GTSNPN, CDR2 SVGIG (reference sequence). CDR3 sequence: CAWSTSGLSSYNEQFF. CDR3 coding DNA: TGTGCCTGGAGTACTAGCGGATTAAGCTCCTACAATGAGCAGTTCTTC.

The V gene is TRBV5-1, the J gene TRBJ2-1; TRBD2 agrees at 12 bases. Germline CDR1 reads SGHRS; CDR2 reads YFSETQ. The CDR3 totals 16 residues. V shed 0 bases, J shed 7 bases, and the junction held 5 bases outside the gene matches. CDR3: CASSLARLAGANEQFF. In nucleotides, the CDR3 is TGCGCCAGCAGCTTGGCCCGACTAGCGGGAGCGAATGAGCAGTTCTTC.

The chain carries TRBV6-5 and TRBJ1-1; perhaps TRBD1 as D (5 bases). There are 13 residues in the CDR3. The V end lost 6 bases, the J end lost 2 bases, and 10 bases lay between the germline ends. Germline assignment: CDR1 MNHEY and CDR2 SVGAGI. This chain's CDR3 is CASRPQGNTEAFF. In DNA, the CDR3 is TGTGCCAGCAGGCCTCAGGGAAACACTGAAGCTTTCTTT.